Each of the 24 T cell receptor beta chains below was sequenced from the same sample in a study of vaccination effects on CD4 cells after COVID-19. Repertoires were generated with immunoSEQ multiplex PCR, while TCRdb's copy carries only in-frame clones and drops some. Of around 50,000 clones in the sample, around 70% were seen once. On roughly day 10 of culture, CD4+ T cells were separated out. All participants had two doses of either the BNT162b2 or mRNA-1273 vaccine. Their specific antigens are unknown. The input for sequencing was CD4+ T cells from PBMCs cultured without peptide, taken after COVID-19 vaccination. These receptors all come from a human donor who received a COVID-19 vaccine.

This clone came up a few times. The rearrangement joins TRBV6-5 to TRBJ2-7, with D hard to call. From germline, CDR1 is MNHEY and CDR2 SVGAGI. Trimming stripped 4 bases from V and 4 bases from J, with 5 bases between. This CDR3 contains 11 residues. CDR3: CASSFQYEQYF. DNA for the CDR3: TGTGCCAGCAGTTTCCAATACGAGCAGTACTTC.

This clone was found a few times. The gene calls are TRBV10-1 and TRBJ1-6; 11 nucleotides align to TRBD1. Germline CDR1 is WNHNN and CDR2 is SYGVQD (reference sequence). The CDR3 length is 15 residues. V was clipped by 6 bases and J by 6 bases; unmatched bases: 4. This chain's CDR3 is CASSLGQGANSPLHF. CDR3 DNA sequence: TGCGCCAGCAGCTTAGGACAGGGGGCTAATTCACCCCTCCACTTT.

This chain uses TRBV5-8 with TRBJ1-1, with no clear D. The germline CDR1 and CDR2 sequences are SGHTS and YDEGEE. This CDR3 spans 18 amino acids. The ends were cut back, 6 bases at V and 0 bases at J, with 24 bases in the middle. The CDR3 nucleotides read TGTGCCAGCACCCTTGTTCGGGCCAAGGCAAGAATGAACACTGAAGCTTTCTTT. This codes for CASTLVRAKARMNTEAFF.

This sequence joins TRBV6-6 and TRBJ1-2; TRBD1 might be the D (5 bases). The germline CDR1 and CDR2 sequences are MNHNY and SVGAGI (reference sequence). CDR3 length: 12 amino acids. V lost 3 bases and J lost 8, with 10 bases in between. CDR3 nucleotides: TGTGCCAGCAGTTATGAGGGGATCGGCTACACCTTC. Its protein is CASSYEGIGYTF.

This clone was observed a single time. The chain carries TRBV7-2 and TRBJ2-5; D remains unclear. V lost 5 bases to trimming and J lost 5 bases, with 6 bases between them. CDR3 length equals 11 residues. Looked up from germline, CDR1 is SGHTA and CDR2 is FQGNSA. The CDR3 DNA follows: TGTGCCAGCAGCGCTCGGGAGACCCAGTACTTC. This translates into CASSARETQYF.

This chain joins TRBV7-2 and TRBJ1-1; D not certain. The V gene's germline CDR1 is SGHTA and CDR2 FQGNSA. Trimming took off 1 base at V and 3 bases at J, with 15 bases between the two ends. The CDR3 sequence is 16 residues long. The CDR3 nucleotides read TGTGCCAGCAGCTTAGGAGGCCCGGCCCCCTACACTGAAGCTTTCTTT. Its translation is CASSLGGPAPYTEAFF.

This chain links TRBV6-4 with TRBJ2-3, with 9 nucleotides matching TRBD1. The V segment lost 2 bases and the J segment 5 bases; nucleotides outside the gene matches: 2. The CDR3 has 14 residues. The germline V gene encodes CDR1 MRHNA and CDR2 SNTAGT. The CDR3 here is CASSDGTGQDTQYF. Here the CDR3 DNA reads TGTGCCAGCAGTGACGGGACAGGGCAAGATACGCAGTATTTT.

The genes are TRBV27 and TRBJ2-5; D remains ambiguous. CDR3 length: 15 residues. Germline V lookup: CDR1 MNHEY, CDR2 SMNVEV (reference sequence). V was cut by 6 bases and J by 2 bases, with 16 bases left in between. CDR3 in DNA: TGTGCCAGCAGGACATTTATACGGAAACAAGAGACCCAGTACTTC. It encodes CASRTFIRKQETQYF.

The CDR3 DNA is TGTGCCAGCAGCCAAGTCCGAGGGGTCTCCTACAATGAGCAGTTCTTC. This encodes CASSQVRGVSYNEQFF. The V gene is TRBV3-1 (or the pseudogene TRBV3-2), the J gene TRBJ2-1; D is tentatively TRBD1 or TRBD2 (5 bases each). Germline values: CDR1 LGHDT, CDR2 YNNKEL (reference sequence). The CDR3 runs to 16 residues. The V end lost 1 base, the J end lost 0 bases, and 10 bases lay between the germline ends.

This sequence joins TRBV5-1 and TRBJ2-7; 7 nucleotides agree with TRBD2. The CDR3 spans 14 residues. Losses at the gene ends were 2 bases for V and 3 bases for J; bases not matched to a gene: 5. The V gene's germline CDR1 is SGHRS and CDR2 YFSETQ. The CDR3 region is CASSFAGGGYEQYF. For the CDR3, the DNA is TGCGCCAGCAGCTTCGCTGGGGGGGGCTACGAGCAGTACTTC.

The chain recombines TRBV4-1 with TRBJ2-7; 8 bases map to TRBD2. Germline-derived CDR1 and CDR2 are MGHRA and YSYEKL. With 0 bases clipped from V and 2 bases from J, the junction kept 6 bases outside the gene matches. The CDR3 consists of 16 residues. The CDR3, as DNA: TGCGCCAGCAGCCAAGAACCACGGGGGGGCGCCTACGAGCAGTACTTC. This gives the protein CASSQEPRGGAYEQYF.

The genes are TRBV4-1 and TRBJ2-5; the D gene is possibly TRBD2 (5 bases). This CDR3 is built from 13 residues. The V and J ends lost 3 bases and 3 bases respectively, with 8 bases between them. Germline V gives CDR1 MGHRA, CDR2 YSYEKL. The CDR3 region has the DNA TGCGCCAGCAGCCAGGTCGGGGAAGAGACCCAGTACTTC. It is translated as CASSQVGEETQYF.

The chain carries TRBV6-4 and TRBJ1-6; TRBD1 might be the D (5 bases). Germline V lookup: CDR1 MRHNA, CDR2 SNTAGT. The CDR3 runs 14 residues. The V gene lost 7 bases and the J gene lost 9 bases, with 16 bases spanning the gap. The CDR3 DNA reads TGTGCCAGCACCCGCGGGGCCGCTATTTCACCCCTCCACTTT. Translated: CASTRGAAISPLHF.

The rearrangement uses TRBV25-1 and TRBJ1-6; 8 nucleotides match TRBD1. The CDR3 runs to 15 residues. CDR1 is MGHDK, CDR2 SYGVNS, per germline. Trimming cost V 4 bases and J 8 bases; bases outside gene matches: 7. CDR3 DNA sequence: TGTGCCAGCAGTGGAGGGACAGGCTGGTATTCACCCCTCCACTTT. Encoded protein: CASSGGTGWYSPLHF. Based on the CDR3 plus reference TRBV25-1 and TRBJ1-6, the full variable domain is EADIYQTPRYLVIGTGKKITLECSQTMGHDKMYWYQQDPGMELHLIHYSYGVNSTEKGDLSSESTVSRIRTEHFPLTLESARPSHTSQYLCASSGGTGWYSPLHFGNGTRLTVT.

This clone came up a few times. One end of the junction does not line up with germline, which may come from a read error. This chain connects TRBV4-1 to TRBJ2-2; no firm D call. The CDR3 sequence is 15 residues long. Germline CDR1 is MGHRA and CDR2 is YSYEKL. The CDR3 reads CASSQLERNAGELFF. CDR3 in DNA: TGCGCCAGCAGCCAACTAGAGAGGAACGCCGGGGAGCTGTTTTTT.

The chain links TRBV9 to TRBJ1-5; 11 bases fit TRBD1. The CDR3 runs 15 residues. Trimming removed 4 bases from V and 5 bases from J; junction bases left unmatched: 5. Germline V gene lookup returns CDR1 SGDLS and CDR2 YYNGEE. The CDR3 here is CASSTGTGGDQPQHF. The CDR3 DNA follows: TGTGCCAGCAGCACCGGGACAGGGGGAGATCAGCCCCAGCATTTT. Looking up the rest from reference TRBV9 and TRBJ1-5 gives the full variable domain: DSGVTQTPKHLITATGQRVTLRCSPRSGDLSVYWYQQSLDQGLQFLIQYYNGEERAKGNILERFSAQQFPDLHSELNLSSLELGDSALYFCASSTGTGGDQPQHFGDGTRLSIL.

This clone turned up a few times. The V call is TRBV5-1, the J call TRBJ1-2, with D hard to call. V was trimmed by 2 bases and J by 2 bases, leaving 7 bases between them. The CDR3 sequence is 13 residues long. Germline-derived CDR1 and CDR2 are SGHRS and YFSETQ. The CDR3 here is CASSLERNYGYTF. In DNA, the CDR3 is TGCGCCAGCAGCTTAGAGAGGAACTATGGCTACACCTTC. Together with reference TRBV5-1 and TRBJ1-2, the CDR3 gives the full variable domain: KAGVTQTPRYLIKTRGQQVTLSCSPISGHRSVSWYQQTPGQGLQFLFEYFSETQRNKGNFPGRFSGRQFSNSRSEMNVSTLELGDSALYLCASSLERNYGYTFGSGTRLTVV.

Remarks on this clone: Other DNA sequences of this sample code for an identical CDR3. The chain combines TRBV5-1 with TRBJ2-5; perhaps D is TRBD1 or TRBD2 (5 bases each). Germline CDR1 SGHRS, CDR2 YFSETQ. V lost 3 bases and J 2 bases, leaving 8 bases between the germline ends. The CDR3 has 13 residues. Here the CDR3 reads CASSWDLQETQYF. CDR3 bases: TGCGCCAGCAGCTGGGACCTACAAGAGACCCAGTACTTC. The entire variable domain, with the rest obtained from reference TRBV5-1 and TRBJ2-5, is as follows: KAGVTQTPRYLIKTRGQQVTLSCSPISGHRSVSWYQQTPGQGLQFLFEYFSETQRNKGNFPGRFSGRQFSNSRSEMNVSTLELGDSALYLCASSWDLQETQYFGPGTRLLVL.

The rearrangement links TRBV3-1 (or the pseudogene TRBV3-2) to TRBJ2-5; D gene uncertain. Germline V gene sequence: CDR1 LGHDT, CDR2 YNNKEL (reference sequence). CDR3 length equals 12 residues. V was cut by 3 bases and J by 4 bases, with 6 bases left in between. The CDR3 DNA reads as TGTGCCAGCAGCCATGGCGGAGAGACCCAGTACTTC. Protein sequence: CASSHGGETQYF.

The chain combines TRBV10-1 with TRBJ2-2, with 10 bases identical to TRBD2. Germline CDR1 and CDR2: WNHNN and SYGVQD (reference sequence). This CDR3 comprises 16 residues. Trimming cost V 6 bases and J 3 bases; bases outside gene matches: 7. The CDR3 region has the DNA TGCGCCAGCAGAGCGGGGGGGCCTGTGGACACCGGGGAGCTGTTTTTT. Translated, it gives CASRAGGPVDTGELFF.

DNA for the CDR3: TGCGCCAGCAGCCAAGGAGTGTGGAGCAATCAGCCCCAGCATTTT. It is translated as CASSQGVWSNQPQHF. This rearrangement joins TRBV4-1 to TRBJ1-5, with no clear D. Germline V gene lookup returns CDR1 MGHRA and CDR2 YSYEKL. V lost 1 base and J lost 1, with 8 bases in between. The CDR3 covers 15 residues.

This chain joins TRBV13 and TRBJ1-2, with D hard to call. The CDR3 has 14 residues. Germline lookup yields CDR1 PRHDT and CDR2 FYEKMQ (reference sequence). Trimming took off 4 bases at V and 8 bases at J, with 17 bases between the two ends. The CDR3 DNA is TGTGCCAGCAGCTCGTCTCGTCAGGCAGGAGGCTACACCTTC. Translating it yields CASSSSRQAGGYTF.

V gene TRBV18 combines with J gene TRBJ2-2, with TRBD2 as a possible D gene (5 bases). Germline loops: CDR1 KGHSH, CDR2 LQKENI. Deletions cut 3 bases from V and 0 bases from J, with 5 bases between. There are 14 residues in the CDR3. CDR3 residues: CASSPGTNTGELFF. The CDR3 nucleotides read TGTGCCAGCTCACCCGGGACGAACACCGGGGAGCTGTTTTTT. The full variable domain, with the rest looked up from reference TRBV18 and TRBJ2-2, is NAGVMQNPRHLVRRRGQEARLRCSPMKGHSHVYWYRQLPEEGLKFMVYLQKENIIDESGMPKERFSAEFPKEGPSILRIQQVVRGDSAAYFCASSPGTNTGELFFGEGSRLTVL.

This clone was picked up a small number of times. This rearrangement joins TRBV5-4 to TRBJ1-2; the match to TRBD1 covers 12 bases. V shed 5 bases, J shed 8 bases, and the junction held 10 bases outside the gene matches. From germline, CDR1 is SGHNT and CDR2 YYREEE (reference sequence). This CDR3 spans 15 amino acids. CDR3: CASRRQGQGAKGYTF. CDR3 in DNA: TGTGCCAGCAGGAGACAGGGACAGGGGGCGAAGGGCTACACCTTC. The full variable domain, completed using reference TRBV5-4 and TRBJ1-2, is ETGVTQSPTHLIKTRGQQVTLRCSSQSGHNTVSWYQQALGQGPQFIFQYYREEENGRGNFPPRFSGLQFPNYSSELNVNALELDDSALYLCASRRQGQGAKGYTFGSGTRLTVV.